This record concerns one T cell receptor (beta chain) sequence. Trimming cost V 7 bases and J 8 bases; bases outside gene matches: 3. CDR1 and CDR2 from the germline V gene are LGHDT and YNNKEL (reference sequence). This CDR3 has 12 amino acids. This sample stems from a study of blood T cell repertoires in COVID-19. The assay was immunoSEQ multiplex PCR, and TCRdb's table has in-frame clones only and misses some. Counted here are about 110,000 clones, roughly 81% occurring once; the ten biggest clones make up approximately 1.3%. The specimen was peripheral blood. The chain employs TRBV3-1 (or the pseudogene TRBV3-2) and TRBJ2-1; 9 positions match TRBD1. The clonotype comes from a man in his forties or fifties with acute or convalescent COVID-19. In DNA form, the CDR3 reads TGTGCCAGCACCGACAGGGGGGATGAGCAGTTCTTC. Translation gives CASTDRGDEQFF.